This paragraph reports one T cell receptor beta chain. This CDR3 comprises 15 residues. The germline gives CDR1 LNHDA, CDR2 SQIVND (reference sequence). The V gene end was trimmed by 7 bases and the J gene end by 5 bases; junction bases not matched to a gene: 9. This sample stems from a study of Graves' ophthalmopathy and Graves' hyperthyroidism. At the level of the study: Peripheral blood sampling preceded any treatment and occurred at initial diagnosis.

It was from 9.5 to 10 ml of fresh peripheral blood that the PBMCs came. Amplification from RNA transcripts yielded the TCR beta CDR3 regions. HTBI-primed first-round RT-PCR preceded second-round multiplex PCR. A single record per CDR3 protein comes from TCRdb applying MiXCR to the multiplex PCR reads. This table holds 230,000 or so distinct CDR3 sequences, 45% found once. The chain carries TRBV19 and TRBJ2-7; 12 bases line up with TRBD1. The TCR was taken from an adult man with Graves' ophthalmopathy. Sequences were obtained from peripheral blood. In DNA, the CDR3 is TGTGCCAGTACCGGGACAGGGGGCGAAGTCCACGAGCAGTACTTC. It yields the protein CASTGTGGEVHEQYF. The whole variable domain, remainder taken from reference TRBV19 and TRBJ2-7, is DGGITQSPKYLFRKEGQNVTLSCEQNLNHDAMYWYRQDPGQGLRLIYYSQIVNDFQKGDIAEGYSVSREKKESFPLTVTSAQKNPTAFYLCASTGTGGEVHEQYFGPGTRLTVT.